This TCR beta chain was documented in a study of cytomegalovirus exposure and HLA in healthy donors. The V and J ends lost 5 bases and 5 bases, in that order; junction bases with no gene match: 6. The germline gives CDR1 SGHTA, CDR2 FQGNSA. The CDR3 totals 14 residues. As concerns this clone: What it binds is unknown.

Points from the study as a whole: Across HLA loci, a later analysis found differing TCR association rates, with DRB1 most and HLA-C fewest. Some TCR beta chains (roughly 160 of them) were listed as cytomegalovirus-associated. Several of the most significant clusters appeared linked to common viral pathogens, based on a later analysis.

60 Vbeta and 13 Jbeta primers were used in PCR. Some clones are missing from TCRdb's copy, which holds only in-frame ones; the method was immunoSEQ multiplex PCR. The sample data list about 32,000 clones. The sequenced material came from PBMCs. The rearrangement joins TRBV7-2 to TRBJ1-5, with 7 bases identical to TRBD1. The clonotype originates from a female donor in good health and CMV-seronegative. For the CDR3, the DNA is TGTGCCAGCAGCCAACTAGGGGGCTATCAGCCCCAGCATTTT. It encodes CASSQLGGYQPQHF.